This T cell receptor beta chain was captured in a study of T cells in Graves' hyperthyroidism and ophthalmopathy. General observations from the study: Also found in blood were most expanded thyroid clonotypes above 0.001. The model foresaw ophthalmopathy a median roughly 6.5 months prior to onset.

This clonotype was detected a few times. The antigen remains unidentified. The CDR3 totals 15 residues. Trimming left V 5 bases short and J 8 bases short, with 16 bases between. Germline CDR1 SEHNR, CDR2 FQNEAQ (reference sequence). RNA transcripts gave rise to amplified TCR beta CDR3 regions. The TCR CDR3 was amplified in a first-round RT-PCR using the HTBI primer set. TCRdb called the multiplex PCR reads again in MiXCR, with one record for every CDR3 protein. The data hold around 350,000 distinct CDR3 sequences, with around 14% observed a single time. Each diagnosis was grounded in clinical symptoms, serum thyroxine and TRAb, thyroid ultrasound, and orbital computed tomography. PBMCs were derived from roughly 10 ml fresh peripheral blood.

This chain uses TRBV7-9 with TRBJ1-6; D not resolved. The clonotype originates from a woman aged 18 to 35 with Graves' hyperthyroidism. Sample: blood. The CDR3 is CASSPPLGKDSPLHF. As DNA, the CDR3 is TGTGCCAGCAGCCCTCCTCTAGGGAAGGATTCACCCCTCCACTTT.